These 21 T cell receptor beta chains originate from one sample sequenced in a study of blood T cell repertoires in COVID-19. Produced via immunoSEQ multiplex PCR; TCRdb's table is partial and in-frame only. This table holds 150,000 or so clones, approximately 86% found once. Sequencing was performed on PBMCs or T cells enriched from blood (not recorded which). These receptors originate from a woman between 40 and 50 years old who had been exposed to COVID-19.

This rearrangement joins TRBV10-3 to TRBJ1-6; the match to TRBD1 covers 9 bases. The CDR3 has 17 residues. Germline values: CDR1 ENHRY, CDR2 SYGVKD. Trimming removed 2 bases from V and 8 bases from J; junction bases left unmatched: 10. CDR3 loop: CAISEDPPGTGYSPLHF. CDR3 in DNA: TGTGCCATCAGTGAGGACCCCCCCGGGACAGGGTATTCACCCCTCCACTTT.

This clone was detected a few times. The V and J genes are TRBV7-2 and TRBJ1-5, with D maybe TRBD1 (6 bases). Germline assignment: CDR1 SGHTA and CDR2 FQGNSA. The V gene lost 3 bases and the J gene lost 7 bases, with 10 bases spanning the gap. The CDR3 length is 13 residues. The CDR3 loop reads CASSFTGTQPQHF. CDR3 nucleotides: TGTGCCAGCAGCTTCACAGGGACACAGCCCCAGCATTTT.

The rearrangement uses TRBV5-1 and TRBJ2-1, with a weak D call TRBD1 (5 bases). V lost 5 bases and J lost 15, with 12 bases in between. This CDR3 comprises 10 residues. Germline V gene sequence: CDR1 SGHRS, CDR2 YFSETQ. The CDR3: CASSLRVGFF. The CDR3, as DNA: TGCGCCAGCAGTCTCAGGGTCGGGTTCTTC.

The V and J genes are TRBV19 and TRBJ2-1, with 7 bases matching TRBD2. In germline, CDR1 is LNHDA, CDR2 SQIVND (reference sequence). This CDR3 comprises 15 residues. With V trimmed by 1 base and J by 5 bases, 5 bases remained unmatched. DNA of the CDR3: TGTGCCAGTAGTATAGTTGTACTAGCGAACAATGAGCAGTTCTTC. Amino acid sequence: CASSIVVLANNEQFF.

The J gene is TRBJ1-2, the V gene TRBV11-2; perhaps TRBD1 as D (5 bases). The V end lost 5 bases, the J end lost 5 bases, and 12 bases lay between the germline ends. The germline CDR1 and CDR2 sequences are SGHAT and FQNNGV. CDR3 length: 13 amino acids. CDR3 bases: TGTGCCAGCAGCCCCCGACAGAATTATGGCTACACCTTC. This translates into CASSPRQNYGYTF.

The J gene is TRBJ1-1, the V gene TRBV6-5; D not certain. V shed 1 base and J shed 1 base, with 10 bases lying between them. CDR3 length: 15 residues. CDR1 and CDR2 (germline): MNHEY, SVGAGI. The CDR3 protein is CASSYYGSTNTEAFF. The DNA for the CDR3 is TGTGCCAGCAGTTACTACGGGAGCACGAACACTGAAGCTTTCTTT.

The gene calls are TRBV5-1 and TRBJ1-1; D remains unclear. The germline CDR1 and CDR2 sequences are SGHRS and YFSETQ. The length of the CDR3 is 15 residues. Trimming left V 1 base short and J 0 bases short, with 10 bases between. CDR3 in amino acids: CASSLQVGMNTEAFF. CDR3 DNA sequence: TGCGCCAGCAGCTTGCAGGTAGGAATGAACACTGAAGCTTTCTTT.

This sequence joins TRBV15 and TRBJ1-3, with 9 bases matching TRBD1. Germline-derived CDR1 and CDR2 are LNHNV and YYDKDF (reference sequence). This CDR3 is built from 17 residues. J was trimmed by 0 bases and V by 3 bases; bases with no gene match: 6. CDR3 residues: CATSSRDRANSGNTIYF. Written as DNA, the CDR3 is TGTGCCACCAGCAGTAGGGACAGGGCAAACTCTGGAAACACCATATATTTT.

The CDR3 region is CASNPSWGQNYGYTF. The CDR3 DNA sequence: TGTGCCAGCAACCCGTCGTGGGGACAGAACTATGGCTACACCTTC. V gene TRBV6-2 or TRBV6-3 combines with J gene TRBJ1-2; 7 bases agree with TRBD1. The CDR3 has 15 residues. Per the germline V gene, CDR1 is MNHEY and CDR2 is SVGEGT. V shed 7 bases and J 2 bases; nucleotides not matched to a gene: 10.

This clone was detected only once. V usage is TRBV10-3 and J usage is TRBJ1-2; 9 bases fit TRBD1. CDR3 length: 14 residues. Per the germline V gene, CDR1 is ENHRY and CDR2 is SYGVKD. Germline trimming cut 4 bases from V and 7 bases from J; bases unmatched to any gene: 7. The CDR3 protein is CAISAQGAVGGYTF. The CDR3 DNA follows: TGTGCCATCAGTGCACAGGGGGCGGTTGGTGGCTACACCTTC.

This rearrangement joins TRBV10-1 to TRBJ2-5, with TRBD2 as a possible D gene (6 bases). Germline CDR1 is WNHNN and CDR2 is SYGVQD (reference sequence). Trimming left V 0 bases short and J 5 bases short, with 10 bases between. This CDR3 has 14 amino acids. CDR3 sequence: CASSESSGVETQYF. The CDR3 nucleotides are TGCGCCAGCAGTGAGTCTTCGGGGGTGGAGACCCAGTACTTC.

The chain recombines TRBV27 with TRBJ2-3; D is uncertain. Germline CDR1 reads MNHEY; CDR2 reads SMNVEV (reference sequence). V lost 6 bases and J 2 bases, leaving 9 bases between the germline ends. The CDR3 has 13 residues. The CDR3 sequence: CASSYDFTDTQYF. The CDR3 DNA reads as TGTGCCAGCAGCTATGACTTCACAGATACGCAGTATTTT.

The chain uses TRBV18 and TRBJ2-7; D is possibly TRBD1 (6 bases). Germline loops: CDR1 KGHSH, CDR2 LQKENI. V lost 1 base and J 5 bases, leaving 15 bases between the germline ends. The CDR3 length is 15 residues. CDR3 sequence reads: CASSPQRGHKNEQYF. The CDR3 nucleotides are TGTGCCAGCTCACCACAGAGGGGACATAAAAACGAGCAGTACTTC.

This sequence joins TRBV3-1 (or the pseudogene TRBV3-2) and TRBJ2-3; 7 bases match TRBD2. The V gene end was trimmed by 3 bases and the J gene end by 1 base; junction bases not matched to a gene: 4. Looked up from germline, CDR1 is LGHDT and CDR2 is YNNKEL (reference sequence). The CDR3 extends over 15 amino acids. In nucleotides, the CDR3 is TGTGCCAGCAGCCAGGAGCGGGGCGGCACAGATACGCAGTATTTT. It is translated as CASSQERGGTDTQYF.

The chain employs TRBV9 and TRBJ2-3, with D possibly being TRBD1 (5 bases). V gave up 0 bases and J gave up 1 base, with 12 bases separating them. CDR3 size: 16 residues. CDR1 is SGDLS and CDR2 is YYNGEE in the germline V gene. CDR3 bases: TGTGCCAGCAGCGTAGTTGGGGCGTCGGGCACAGATACGCAGTATTTT. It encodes CASSVVGASGTDTQYF. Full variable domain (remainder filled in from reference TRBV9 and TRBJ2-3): DSGVTQTPKHLITATGQRVTLRCSPRSGDLSVYWYQQSLDQGLQFLIQYYNGEERAKGNILERFSAQQFPDLHSELNLSSLELGDSALYFCASSVVGASGTDTQYFGPGTRLTVL.

CDR3 bases: TGTGCCAGTAGTGCTCTCCCGGCTGGAAACACCATATATTTT. It codes for CASSALPAGNTIYF. The gene calls are TRBV19 and TRBJ1-3; D unresolved. CDR1 is LNHDA and CDR2 is SQIVND in the germline V gene (reference sequence). The CDR3 extends over 14 amino acids. Trimming took off 5 bases at V and 2 bases at J, with 10 bases between the two ends.

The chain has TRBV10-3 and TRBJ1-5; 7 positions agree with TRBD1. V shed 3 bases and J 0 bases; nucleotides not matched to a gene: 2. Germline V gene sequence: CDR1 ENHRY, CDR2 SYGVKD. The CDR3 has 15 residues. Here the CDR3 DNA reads TGTGCCATCAGTGAAGGGACAGCTAGCAATCAGCCCCAGCATTTT. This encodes CAISEGTASNQPQHF.

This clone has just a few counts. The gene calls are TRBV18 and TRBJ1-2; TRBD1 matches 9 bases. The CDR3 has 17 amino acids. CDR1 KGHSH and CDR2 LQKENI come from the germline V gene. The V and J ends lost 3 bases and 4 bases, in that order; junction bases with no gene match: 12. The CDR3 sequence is CASSPTAPGDRAYGYTF. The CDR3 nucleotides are TGTGCCAGCTCACCGACCGCCCCCGGGGACAGGGCCTATGGCTACACCTTC.

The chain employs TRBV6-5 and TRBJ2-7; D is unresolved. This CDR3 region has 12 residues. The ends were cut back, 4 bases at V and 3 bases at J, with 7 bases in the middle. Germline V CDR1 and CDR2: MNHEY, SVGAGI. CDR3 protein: CASSSPIYEQYF. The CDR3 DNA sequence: TGTGCCAGCAGTTCCCCAATCTACGAGCAGTACTTC.

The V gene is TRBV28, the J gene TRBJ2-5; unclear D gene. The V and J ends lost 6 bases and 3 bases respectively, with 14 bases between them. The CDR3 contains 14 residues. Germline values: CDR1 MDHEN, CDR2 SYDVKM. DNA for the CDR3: TGTGCCAGCAGGTTGCCCGGGTCGAAAGAGACCCAGTACTTC. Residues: CASRLPGSKETQYF.

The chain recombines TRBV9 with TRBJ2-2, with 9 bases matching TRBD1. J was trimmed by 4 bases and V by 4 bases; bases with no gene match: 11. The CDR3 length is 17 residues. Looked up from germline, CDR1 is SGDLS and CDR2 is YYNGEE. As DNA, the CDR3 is TGTGCCAGCAGCACACAACCCGGGACAGGGTTCACCGGGGAGCTGTTTTTT. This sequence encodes CASSTQPGTGFTGELFF. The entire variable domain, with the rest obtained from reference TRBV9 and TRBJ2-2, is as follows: DSGVTQTPKHLITATGQRVTLRCSPRSGDLSVYWYQQSLDQGLQFLIQYYNGEERAKGNILERFSAQQFPDLHSELNLSSLELGDSALYFCASSTQPGTGFTGELFFGEGSRLTVL.